This TCR beta chain derives from a study of cytomegalovirus exposure and HLA in healthy donors. Study information: The same platform as the approximately 670 first-cohort repertoires was used for the 100 to 150 validation repertoires, a later analysis reported.

In this sample, this clone turned up once. Its target is unknown. The study, taken as a whole, reports: Some TCR beta chains (over 150 of them) were listed as cytomegalovirus-associated.

Per the germline V gene, CDR1 is GTSNPN and CDR2 is SVGIG (reference sequence). The CDR3 length is 17 residues. V shed 7 bases, J shed 0 bases, and the junction held 13 bases outside the gene matches. The assay was immunoSEQ multiplex PCR, and TCRdb's table has in-frame clones only and misses some. The table records roughly 120,000 clones, about 92% of them present only once. This TCR was sampled from a woman aged 18-29 years in good health and CMV-seronegative. The J gene is TRBJ2-7, the V gene TRBV30; TRBD1 aligns across 12 bases. Sequenced sample: PBMCs. As DNA, the CDR3 is TGTGCCTTTCTCCCGATCGGGACAGGGGGCTTCTCCTACGAGCAGTACTTC. As protein: CAFLPIGTGGFSYEQYF.